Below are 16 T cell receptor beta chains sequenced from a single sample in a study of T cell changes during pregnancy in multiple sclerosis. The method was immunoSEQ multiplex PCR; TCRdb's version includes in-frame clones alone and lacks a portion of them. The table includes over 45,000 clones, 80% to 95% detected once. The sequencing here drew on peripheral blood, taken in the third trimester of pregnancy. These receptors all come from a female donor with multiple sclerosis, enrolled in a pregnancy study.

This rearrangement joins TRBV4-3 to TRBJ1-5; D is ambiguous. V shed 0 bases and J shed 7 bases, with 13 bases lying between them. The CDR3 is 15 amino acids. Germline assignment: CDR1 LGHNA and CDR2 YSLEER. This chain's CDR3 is CASSQDGNPTQPQHF. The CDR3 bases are TGCGCCAGCAGCCAAGATGGCAACCCCACGCAGCCCCAGCATTTT.

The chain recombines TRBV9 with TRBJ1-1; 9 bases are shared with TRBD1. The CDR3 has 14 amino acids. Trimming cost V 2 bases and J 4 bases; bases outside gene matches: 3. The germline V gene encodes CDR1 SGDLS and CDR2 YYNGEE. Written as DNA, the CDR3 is TGTGCCAGCAGCGTCGTGGACAGGGGCACTGAAGCTTTCTTT. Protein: CASSVVDRGTEAFF.

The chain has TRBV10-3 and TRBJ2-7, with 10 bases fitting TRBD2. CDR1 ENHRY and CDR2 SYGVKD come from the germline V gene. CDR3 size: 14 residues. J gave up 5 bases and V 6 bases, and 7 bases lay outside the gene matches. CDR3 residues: CAIRASGGADEQYF. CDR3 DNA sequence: TGTGCCATCAGAGCTAGCGGGGGAGCAGACGAGCAGTACTTC.

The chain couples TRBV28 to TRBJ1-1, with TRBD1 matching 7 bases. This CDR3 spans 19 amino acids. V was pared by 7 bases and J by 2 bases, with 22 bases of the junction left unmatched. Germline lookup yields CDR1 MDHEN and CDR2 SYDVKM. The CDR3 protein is CASTRILDRSGRPNTEAFF. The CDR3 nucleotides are TGTGCCAGCACACGCATCCTGGACAGGTCCGGTAGGCCTAACACTGAAGCTTTCTTT.

The DNA of the CDR3 is TGTGCCAGCAGCCAAGAAACAGGGGGCTCCTACAATGAGCAGTTCTTC. Translation: CASSQETGGSYNEQFF. This chain uses TRBV4-2 with TRBJ2-1, with TRBD1 matching over 8 bases. From germline, CDR1 is LGHNA and CDR2 YNFKEQ. After removal of 0 bases from V and 0 bases from J, the junction contained 1 base not matched to a gene. The CDR3 loop spans 16 amino acids.

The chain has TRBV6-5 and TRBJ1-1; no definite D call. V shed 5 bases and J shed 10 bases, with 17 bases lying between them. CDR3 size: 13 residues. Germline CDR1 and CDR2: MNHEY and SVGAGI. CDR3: CASSPKFEGSAFF. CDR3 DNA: TGTGCCAGCAGTCCCAAATTTGAGGGATCAGCTTTCTTT.

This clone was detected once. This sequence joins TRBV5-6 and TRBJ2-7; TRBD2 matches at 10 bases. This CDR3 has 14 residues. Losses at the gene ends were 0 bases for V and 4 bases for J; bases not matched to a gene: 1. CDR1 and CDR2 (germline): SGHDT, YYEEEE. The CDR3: CASSLASGRYEQYF. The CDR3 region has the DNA TGTGCCAGCAGCTTGGCTAGCGGGAGATACGAGCAGTACTTC.

The chain's CDR3 is CASSSTPTGYTEAFF. Here the CDR3 DNA reads TGTGCCAGCAGTTCAACCCCAACAGGGTACACTGAAGCTTTCTTT. The chain uses TRBV7-9 and TRBJ1-1; weak D call: TRBD1 (6 bases). Germline loops: CDR1 SEHNR, CDR2 FQNEAQ (reference sequence). The V end lost 6 bases, the J end lost 3 bases, and 17 bases lay between the germline ends. The CDR3 loop spans 15 amino acids. Complete variable domain (other parts from reference TRBV7-9 and TRBJ1-1): DTGVSQNPRHKITKRGQNVTFRCDPISEHNRLYWYRQTLGQGPEFLTYFQNEAQLEKSRLLSDRFSAERPKGSFSTLEIQRTEQGDSAMYLCASSSTPTGYTEAFFGQGTRLTVV.

CDR3 region: CASSQEVGGGAPYEQYF. The CDR3, as DNA: TGCGCCAGCAGCCAAGAAGTTGGGGGAGGCGCCCCCTACGAGCAGTACTTC. The V call is TRBV4-3, the J call TRBJ2-7; D possibly corresponds to TRBD2 (6 bases). Germline-derived CDR1 and CDR2 are LGHNA and YSLEER. The V gene lost 0 bases and the J gene lost 2 bases, with 17 bases spanning the gap. This CDR3 comprises 17 residues.

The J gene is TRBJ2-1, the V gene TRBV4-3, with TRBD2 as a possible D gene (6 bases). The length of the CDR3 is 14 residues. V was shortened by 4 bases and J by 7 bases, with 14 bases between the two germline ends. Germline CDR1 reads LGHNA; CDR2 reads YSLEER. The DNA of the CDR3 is TGCGCCAGCAGCCCCCTACTAGCACATAATGAGCAGTTCTTC. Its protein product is CASSPLLAHNEQFF.

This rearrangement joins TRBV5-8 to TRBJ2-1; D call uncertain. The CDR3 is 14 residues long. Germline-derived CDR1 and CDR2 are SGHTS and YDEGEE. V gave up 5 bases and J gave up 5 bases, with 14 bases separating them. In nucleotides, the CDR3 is TGTGCCAGCAGTCACTCTTTTGCCAACAATGAGCAGTTCTTC. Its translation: CASSHSFANNEQFF.

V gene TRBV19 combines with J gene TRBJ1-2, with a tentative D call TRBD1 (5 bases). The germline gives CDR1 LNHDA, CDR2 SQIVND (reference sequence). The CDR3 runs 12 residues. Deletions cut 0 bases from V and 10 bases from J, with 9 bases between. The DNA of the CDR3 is TGTGCCAGTAGTATAGAGCAGACAGTCTACACCTTC. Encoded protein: CASSIEQTVYTF.

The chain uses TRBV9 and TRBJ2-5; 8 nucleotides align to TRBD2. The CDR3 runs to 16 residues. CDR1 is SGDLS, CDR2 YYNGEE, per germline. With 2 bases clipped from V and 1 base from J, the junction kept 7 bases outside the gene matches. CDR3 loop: CASSVGTSGFQETQYF. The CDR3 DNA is TGTGCCAGCAGCGTTGGAACTAGCGGCTTCCAAGAGACCCAGTACTTC. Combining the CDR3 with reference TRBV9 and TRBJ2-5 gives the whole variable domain DSGVTQTPKHLITATGQRVTLRCSPRSGDLSVYWYQQSLDQGLQFLIQYYNGEERAKGNILERFSAQQFPDLHSELNLSSLELGDSALYFCASSVGTSGFQETQYFGPGTRLLVL.

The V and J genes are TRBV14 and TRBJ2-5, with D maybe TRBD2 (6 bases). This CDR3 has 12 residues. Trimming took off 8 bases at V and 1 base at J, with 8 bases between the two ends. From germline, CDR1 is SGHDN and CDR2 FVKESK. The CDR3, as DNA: TGTGCCAGCGGGAGGATCCAAGAGACCCAGTACTTC. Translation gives CASGRIQETQYF.

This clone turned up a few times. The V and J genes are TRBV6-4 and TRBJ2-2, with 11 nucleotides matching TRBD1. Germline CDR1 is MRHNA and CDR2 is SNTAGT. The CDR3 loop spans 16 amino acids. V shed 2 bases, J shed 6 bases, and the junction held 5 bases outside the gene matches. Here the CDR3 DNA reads TGTGCCAGCAGTGACAGACCGGGACAGGGGGCCGGGGAGCTGTTTTTT. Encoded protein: CASSDRPGQGAGELFF.

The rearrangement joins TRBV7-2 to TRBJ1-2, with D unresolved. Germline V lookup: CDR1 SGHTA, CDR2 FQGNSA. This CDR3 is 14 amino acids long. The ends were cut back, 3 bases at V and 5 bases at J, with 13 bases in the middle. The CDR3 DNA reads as TGTGCCAGCAGCTTTGGCAGGACTATGTATGGCTACACCTTC. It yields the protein CASSFGRTMYGYTF.